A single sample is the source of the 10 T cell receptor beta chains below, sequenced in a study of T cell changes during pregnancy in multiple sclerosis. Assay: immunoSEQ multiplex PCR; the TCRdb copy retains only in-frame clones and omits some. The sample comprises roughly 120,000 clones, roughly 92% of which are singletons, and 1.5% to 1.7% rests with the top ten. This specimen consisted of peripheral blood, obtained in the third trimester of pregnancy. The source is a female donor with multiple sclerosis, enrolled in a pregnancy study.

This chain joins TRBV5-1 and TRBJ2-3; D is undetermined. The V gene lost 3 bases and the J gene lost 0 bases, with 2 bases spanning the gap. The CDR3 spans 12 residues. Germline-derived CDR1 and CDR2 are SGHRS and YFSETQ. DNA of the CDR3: TGCGCCAGCAGCTCTAGCACAGATACGCAGTATTTT. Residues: CASSSSTDTQYF.

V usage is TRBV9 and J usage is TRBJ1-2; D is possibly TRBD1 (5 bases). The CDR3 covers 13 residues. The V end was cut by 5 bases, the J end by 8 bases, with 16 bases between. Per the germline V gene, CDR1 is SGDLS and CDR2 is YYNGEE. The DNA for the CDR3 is TGTGCCAGCAGGTCTTCGGGGGGTTCCGGCTACACCTTC. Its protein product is CASRSSGGSGYTF.

The DNA for the CDR3 is TGTGCCAGCAGTTCACCCTGGACAGGGGAATACAATGAGCAGTTCTTC. This sequence encodes CASSSPWTGEYNEQFF. The V call is TRBV27, the J call TRBJ2-1, with TRBD1 identical over 9 bases. The ends lost 4 bases at V and 4 bases at J; junction bases unmatched: 8. CDR1 is MNHEY and CDR2 is SMNVEV in the germline V gene (reference sequence). The CDR3 is 16 amino acids.

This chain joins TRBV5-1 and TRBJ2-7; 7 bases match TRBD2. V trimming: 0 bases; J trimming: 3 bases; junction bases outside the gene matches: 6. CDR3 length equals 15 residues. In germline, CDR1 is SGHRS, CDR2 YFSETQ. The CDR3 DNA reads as TGCGCCAGCAGCTTGGCCGGAGCGGGGCTCTACGAGCAGTACTTC. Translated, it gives CASSLAGAGLYEQYF.

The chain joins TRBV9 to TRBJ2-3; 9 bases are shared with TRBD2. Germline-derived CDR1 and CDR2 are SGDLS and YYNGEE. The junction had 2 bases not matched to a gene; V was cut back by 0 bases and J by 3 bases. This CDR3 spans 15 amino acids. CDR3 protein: CASSVEAGGTDTQYF. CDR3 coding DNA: TGTGCCAGCAGCGTAGAAGCGGGAGGAACAGATACGCAGTATTTT.

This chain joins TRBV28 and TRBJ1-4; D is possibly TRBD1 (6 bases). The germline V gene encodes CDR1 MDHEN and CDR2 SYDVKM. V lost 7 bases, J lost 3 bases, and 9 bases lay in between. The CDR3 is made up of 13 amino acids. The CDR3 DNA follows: TGTGCCAGCATGGGGGGGCCTAATGAAAAACTGTTTTTT. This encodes CASMGGPNEKLFF.

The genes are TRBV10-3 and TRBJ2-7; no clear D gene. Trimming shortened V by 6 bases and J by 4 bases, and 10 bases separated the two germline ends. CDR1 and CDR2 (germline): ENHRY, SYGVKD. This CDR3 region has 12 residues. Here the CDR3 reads CAISMGAYEQYF. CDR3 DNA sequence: TGTGCCATCAGCATGGGCGCTTACGAGCAGTACTTC.

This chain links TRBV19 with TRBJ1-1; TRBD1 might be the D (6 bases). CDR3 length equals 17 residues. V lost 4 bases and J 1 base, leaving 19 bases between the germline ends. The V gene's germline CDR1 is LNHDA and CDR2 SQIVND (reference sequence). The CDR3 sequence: CASSTGLQGMGNTEAFF. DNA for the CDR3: TGTGCCAGTAGTACGGGGTTGCAGGGGATGGGGAACACTGAAGCTTTCTTT.

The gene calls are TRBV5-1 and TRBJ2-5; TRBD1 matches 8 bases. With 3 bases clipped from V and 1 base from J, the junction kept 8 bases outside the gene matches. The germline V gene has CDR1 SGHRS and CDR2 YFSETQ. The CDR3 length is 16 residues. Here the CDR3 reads CASSSGQGASQETQYF. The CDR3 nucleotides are TGCGCCAGCAGCTCCGGACAGGGAGCCTCCCAAGAGACCCAGTACTTC.

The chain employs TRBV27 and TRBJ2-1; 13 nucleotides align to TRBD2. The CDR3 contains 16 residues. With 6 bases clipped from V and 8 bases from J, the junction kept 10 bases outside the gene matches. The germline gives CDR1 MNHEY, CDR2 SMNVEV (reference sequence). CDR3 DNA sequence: TGTGCCAGCAGCCGACGCGGGACTAGCGGGATGGATGAGCAGTTCTTC. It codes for CASSRRGTSGMDEQFF.